These 27 T cell receptor beta chains share one sample of origin, sequenced in a study of control samples from healthy donors and cancer patients. Repertoires were generated with immunoSEQ multiplex PCR, while TCRdb's copy carries only in-frame clones and drops some. The sample consists of more than 150,000 clones, over 90% of them appearing once. Source material: blood. All receptors come from a man in his fifties or sixties in good health.

This chain connects TRBV11-2 to TRBJ2-3; perhaps TRBD1 as D (6 bases). This CDR3 region has 16 residues. V was trimmed by 5 bases and J by 6 bases, leaving 21 bases between them. Germline assignment: CDR1 SGHAT and CDR2 FQNNGV. The CDR3 DNA reads TGTGCCAGCAGCGCCCGTGGCAGTGGGGGCAGCGATACGCAGTATTTT. Translation: CASSARGSGGSDTQYF.

This clone showed up just once. V gene TRBV5-4 combines with J gene TRBJ2-4, with D unresolved. Germline loops: CDR1 SGHNT, CDR2 YYREEE (reference sequence). CDR3 length: 15 residues. V lost 4 bases to trimming and J lost 6 bases, with 17 bases between them. The CDR3 DNA is TGTGCCAGCAGCCCCGGACCAGACAAGGGAAACATTCAGTACTTC. This sequence encodes CASSPGPDKGNIQYF.

The table lists this clone with a few counts. V and J are TRBV7-9 and TRBJ2-7; the D gene is possibly TRBD2 (6 bases). The CDR3 has 11 residues. Germline CDR1 SEHNR, CDR2 FQNEAQ (reference sequence). The ends were cut back, 1 base at V and 11 bases at J, with 9 bases in the middle. The CDR3 DNA sequence: TGTGCCAGCAGCTTAGGAGGGAGGAAGTACTTC. It codes for CASSLGGRKYF.

The rearrangement joins TRBV7-9 to TRBJ2-7, with D possibly matching TRBD1 (6 bases). The CDR3 covers 14 residues. Looked up from germline, CDR1 is SEHNR and CDR2 is FQNEAQ (reference sequence). Trimming took off 2 bases at V and 5 bases at J, with 13 bases between the two ends. CDR3 bases: TGTGCCAGCAGCTTAAAAACAGGGAGAGACGAGCAGTACTTC. It encodes CASSLKTGRDEQYF.

V is TRBV5-5 and J is TRBJ2-2; TRBD1 matches 9 bases. Germline assignment: CDR1 SGHKS and CDR2 YYEKEE (reference sequence). Trimming cost V 5 bases and J 2 bases; bases outside gene matches: 4. The CDR3 sequence is 15 residues long. In DNA form, the CDR3 reads TGTGCCAGCAGAAGGGACAGGGCTAACACCGGGGAGCTGTTTTTT. As protein: CASRRDRANTGELFF.

The genes are TRBV2 and TRBJ2-2; D not certain. Looked up from germline, CDR1 is SNHLY and CDR2 is FYNNEI. The ends were cut back, 6 bases at V and 6 bases at J, with 11 bases in the middle. CDR3 length equals 13 residues. CDR3 protein: CASRKTSPGELFF. The CDR3 DNA follows: TGTGCCAGCAGAAAGACCAGCCCCGGGGAGCTGTTTTTT.

V gene TRBV7-3 combines with J gene TRBJ2-7; 12 nucleotides match TRBD2. Per the germline V gene, CDR1 is SGHTA and CDR2 is FQGTGA. The CDR3 consists of 15 residues. The J segment lost 3 bases and the V segment lost 4 bases, leaving 4 bases of the junction unmatched. The CDR3 DNA reads as TGTGCCAGCAGCTCCCCGACTAGCGGGAGCTACGAGCAGTACTTC. Amino acid sequence: CASSSPTSGSYEQYF. The full variable domain, with the rest looked up from reference TRBV7-3 and TRBJ2-7, is GAGVSQTPSNKVTEKGKYVELRCDPISGHTALYWYRQSLGQGPEFLIYFQGTGAADDSGLPNDRFFAVRPEGSVSTLKIQRTERGDSAVYLCASSSPTSGSYEQYFGPGTRLTVT.

The rearrangement links TRBV7-9 to TRBJ2-1; D is ambiguous. V shed 5 bases and J shed 3 bases, with 11 bases lying between them. The V gene's germline CDR1 is SEHNR and CDR2 FQNEAQ (reference sequence). The CDR3 runs to 14 residues. CDR3 region: CASSPVAVYNEQFF. CDR3 bases: TGTGCCAGCAGCCCGGTGGCGGTCTACAATGAGCAGTTCTTC.

This clone turned up a few times. The chain has TRBV10-1 and TRBJ1-5, with a weak D call TRBD1 (5 bases). The CDR3 loop spans 14 amino acids. Germline loops: CDR1 WNHNN, CDR2 SYGVQD (reference sequence). With 0 bases removed from V and 6 bases from J, the gap between germline ends came to 9 bases. The CDR3 is CASSESGVSQPQHF. CDR3 coding DNA: TGCGCCAGCAGTGAGTCGGGGGTTAGTCAGCCCCAGCATTTT.

The rearrangement links TRBV7-9 to TRBJ1-2; D call uncertain. CDR3 length: 15 residues. The V gene lost 2 bases and the J gene lost 2 bases, with 12 bases spanning the gap. CDR1 is SEHNR, CDR2 FQNEAQ, per germline (reference sequence). The CDR3 reads CASSLRSPENYGYTF. DNA of the CDR3: TGTGCCAGCAGCTTAAGATCTCCGGAGAACTATGGCTACACCTTC. The whole variable domain, remainder taken from reference TRBV7-9 and TRBJ1-2, is DTGVSQNPRHKITKRGQNVTFRCDPISEHNRLYWYRQTLGQGPEFLTYFQNEAQLEKSRLLSDRFSAERPKGSFSTLEIQRTEQGDSAMYLCASSLRSPENYGYTFGSGTRLTVV.

J is TRBJ1-5 and V is TRBV15, with TRBD1 identical over 7 bases. Germline V gene sequence: CDR1 LNHNV, CDR2 YYDKDF (reference sequence). This CDR3 spans 13 amino acids. V shed 3 bases, J shed 7 bases, and the junction held 3 bases outside the gene matches. Written as DNA, the CDR3 is TGTGCCACCAGCAGGACAGGGACCCAGCCCCAGCATTTT. Amino acids: CATSRTGTQPQHF.

This chain links TRBV2 with TRBJ2-5, with D maybe TRBD2 (5 bases). Between the trimmed V and J ends, which lost 1 base and 10 bases, there was a span of 16 bases. Germline CDR1 reads SNHLY; CDR2 reads FYNNEI. CDR3 length: 14 residues. This CDR3 is CASSEGASAASQYF. DNA of the CDR3: TGTGCCAGCAGTGAAGGGGCATCAGCGGCGAGCCAGTACTTC.

The CDR3 sequence is CASSFLDREGEKLFF. The CDR3, as DNA: TGTGCCAGCAGCTTCCTTGACAGGGAAGGTGAAAAACTGTTTTTT. The genes are TRBV5-6 and TRBJ1-4, with TRBD1 identical over 7 bases. V lost 2 bases, J lost 7 bases, and 8 bases stayed unmatched. CDR1 is SGHDT, CDR2 YYEEEE, per germline. The CDR3 consists of 15 residues. Supplemented by reference TRBV5-6 and TRBJ1-4, the full variable domain reads DAGVTQSPTHLIKTRGQQVTLRCSPKSGHDTVSWYQQALGQGPQFIFQYYEEEERQRGNFPDRFSGHQFPNYSSELNVNALLLGDSALYLCASSFLDREGEKLFFGSGTQLSVL.

The chain carries TRBV7-9 and TRBJ1-2, with a possible D match to TRBD1 (5 bases). The CDR3 runs to 13 residues. Germline values: CDR1 SEHNR, CDR2 FQNEAQ (reference sequence). V lost 0 bases and J lost 8, with 10 bases in between. This chain's CDR3 is CASSLASGQGYTF. The CDR3 DNA reads as TGTGCCAGCAGCTTAGCCTCAGGGCAAGGCTACACCTTC.

The chain carries TRBV28 and TRBJ2-7, with D hard to call. The CDR3 runs to 11 residues. V lost 4 bases, J lost 6 bases, and 7 bases lay in between. CDR1 is MDHEN, CDR2 SYDVKM, per germline. CDR3 DNA sequence: TGTGCCAGCAGTTCCTTGGCCGAGCAGTACTTC. Translated, it gives CASSSLAEQYF.

This clone was detected once. This rearrangement joins TRBV5-6 to TRBJ2-7; maybe TRBD2 (6 bases). Between the trimmed V and J ends, which lost 4 bases and 0 bases, there was a span of 8 bases. CDR1 and CDR2 (germline): SGHDT, YYEEEE. This CDR3 has 13 residues. The DNA of the CDR3 is TGTGCCAGCAGCCGGGACTTCTCCTACGAGCAGTACTTC. Translation gives CASSRDFSYEQYF.

The chain is built from TRBV28 and TRBJ1-1; the match to TRBD1 covers 7 bases. J lost 0 bases, V lost 4 bases, and 2 bases had no gene match. This CDR3 is 14 amino acids long. Germline V gives CDR1 MDHEN, CDR2 SYDVKM. The CDR3 reads CASSSGQLNTEAFF. The CDR3 DNA reads TGTGCCAGCAGTTCGGGACAGCTGAACACTGAAGCTTTCTTT.

The chain couples TRBV2 to TRBJ2-1; TRBD2 matches 9 bases. The CDR3 is 15 residues long. V lost 6 bases and J lost 2; bases outside the gene matches: 5. Germline CDR1 and CDR2: SNHLY and FYNNEI. CDR3 bases: TGTGCCAGCAGCCTAGCGGGATTCACCTACAATGAGCAGTTCTTC. Translated, it gives CASSLAGFTYNEQFF.

The chain carries TRBV28 and TRBJ1-1; the D is unclear. The CDR3 runs to 13 residues. V was cut by 1 base and J by 4 bases, with 7 bases left in between. The V gene's germline CDR1 is MDHEN and CDR2 SYDVKM. The CDR3 DNA is TGTGCCAGCAGTTTATTTCCCCTCACTGAAGCTTTCTTT. The encoded protein is CASSLFPLTEAFF.

The chain is built from TRBV15 and TRBJ2-1; D unresolved. Trimming removed 8 bases from V and 2 bases from J, with 13 bases in between. Germline V gene data show CDR1 as LNHNV and CDR2 as YYDKDF (reference sequence). This CDR3 is 14 amino acids long. In DNA, the CDR3 is TGTGCCACCTCCCCGCGGTTAACCTACAATGAGCAGTTCTTC. Translation gives CATSPRLTYNEQFF.

The CDR3 nucleotides read TGTGCCAGCAGTGACCAACCATTCTCCTATAATTCACCCCTCCACTTT. Translating gives CASSDQPFSYNSPLHF. The chain combines TRBV6-4 with TRBJ1-6; no definite D call. Trimming removed 2 bases at V and 0 bases at J, with 8 bases between. Per germline, CDR1 MRHNA and CDR2 SNTAGT. This CDR3 contains 16 residues.

The genes are TRBV29-1 and TRBJ2-7; weak D call: TRBD1 (6 bases). This CDR3 has 12 amino acids. Germline V gives CDR1 SQVTM, CDR2 ANQGSEA. V lost 3 bases, J lost 2 bases, and 8 bases lay in between. CDR3 DNA: TGCAGCGTTGACCAGGGGACCTACGAGCAGTACTTC. Amino acids: CSVDQGTYEQYF.

The chain is built from TRBV18 and TRBJ2-3; 11 nucleotides line up with TRBD2. The CDR3 spans 16 residues. V shed 6 bases and J 0 bases; nucleotides not matched to a gene: 5. In germline, CDR1 is KGHSH, CDR2 LQKENI. The CDR3 sequence is CASSTTSGTSTDTQYF. CDR3 nucleotide sequence: TGTGCCAGCTCTACGACTAGCGGGACCAGCACAGATACGCAGTATTTT.

The chain uses TRBV4-1 and TRBJ2-3; D is undetermined. Germline V gene sequence: CDR1 MGHRA, CDR2 YSYEKL. CDR3 length: 13 residues. V shed 4 bases and J shed 6 bases, with 11 bases lying between them. CDR3 sequence: CASSRQSDDTQYF. CDR3 nucleotides: TGCGCCAGCAGCCGCCAGTCAGACGATACGCAGTATTTT.

V is TRBV6-5 and J is TRBJ2-7; the D gene could be TRBD1 or TRBD2 (5 bases each). V lost 7 bases, J lost 4 bases, and 14 bases lay in between. The CDR3 contains 13 residues. CDR1 is MNHEY and CDR2 is SVGAGI in the germline V gene. The chain's CDR3 is CASMGVSWYEQYF. The CDR3 DNA is TGTGCCAGCATGGGGGTAAGCTGGTACGAGCAGTACTTC.

The rearrangement uses TRBV2 and TRBJ2-7, with 13 bases lining up with TRBD2. V was pared by 4 bases and J by 4 bases, with 4 bases of the junction left unmatched. This CDR3 has 15 amino acids. Germline loops: CDR1 SNHLY, CDR2 FYNNEI. CDR3 sequence reads: CASSGTSGSTYEQYF. DNA of the CDR3: TGTGCCAGCAGTGGGACTAGCGGGAGCACATACGAGCAGTACTTC.

The genes are TRBV14 and TRBJ2-3; no clear D gene. CDR1 is SGHDN, CDR2 FVKESK, per germline. V lost 4 bases, J lost 0 bases, and 20 bases lay in between. The CDR3 is 18 residues long. The CDR3 DNA reads TGTGCCAGCAGCCTCACCTACCCTAGAACAACTAGCACAGATACGCAGTATTTT. As protein: CASSLTYPRTTSTDTQYF. The full variable domain, completed using reference TRBV14 and TRBJ2-3, is EAGVTQFPSHSVIEKGQTVTLRCDPISGHDNLYWYRRVMGKEIKFLLHFVKESKQDESGMPNNRFLAERTGGTYSTLKVQPAELEDSGVYFCASSLTYPRTTSTDTQYFGPGTRLTVL.